A single sample is the source of the 27 T cell receptor beta chains below, sequenced in a study of cytomegalovirus exposure and HLA in healthy donors. 60 Vbeta and 13 Jbeta primers were used in PCR. Produced via immunoSEQ multiplex PCR; TCRdb's table is partial and in-frame only. The sample has some 150,000 clones, about 80% seen once; the top ten hold 2.1%. The sequencing sample was made of PBMCs. Every receptor here comes from a man aged 40-49 years in good health and CMV-seronegative.

This chain connects TRBV7-8 to TRBJ2-7; 9 nucleotides agree with TRBD1. V shed 2 bases and J 6 bases; nucleotides not matched to a gene: 8. The CDR3 runs 15 residues. The germline CDR1 and CDR2 sequences are SGHVS and FQNEAQ. The CDR3 loop is CASSLRRDRATEQYF. The CDR3 nucleotides read TGTGCCAGCAGCTTACGCCGGGACAGGGCGACCGAGCAGTACTTC.

This chain joins TRBV18 and TRBJ2-3, with no clear D. The CDR3 totals 14 residues. With 3 bases removed from V and 0 bases from J, the gap between germline ends came to 7 bases. Germline V gene lookup returns CDR1 KGHSH and CDR2 LQKENI. For the CDR3, the DNA is TGTGCCAGCTCACCTGCAGGCAGCACAGATACGCAGTATTTT. Residues: CASSPAGSTDTQYF.

The rearrangement links TRBV30 to TRBJ2-1; no reliable D call. Germline CDR1 is GTSNPN and CDR2 is SVGIG (reference sequence). The CDR3 spans 11 residues. V was trimmed by 2 bases and J by 10 bases, leaving 9 bases between them. CDR3 DNA: TGTGCCTGGAGTCCCGAGTGGGAGCAGTTCTTC. This codes for CAWSPEWEQFF.

The rearrangement uses TRBV28 and TRBJ1-5; D possibly corresponds to TRBD1 (5 bases). Germline CDR1 and CDR2: MDHEN and SYDVKM. V lost 2 bases and J 7 bases, leaving 12 bases between the germline ends. The CDR3 is made up of 14 amino acids. The chain's CDR3 is CASSLIDSHQPQHF. The CDR3 DNA follows: TGTGCCAGCAGTTTAATAGACAGCCACCAGCCCCAGCATTTT.

J is TRBJ2-7 and V is TRBV18, with 10 bases aligning to TRBD1. The CDR3 loop spans 14 amino acids. J lost 6 bases, V lost 3 bases, and 5 bases had no gene match. The germline V gene has CDR1 KGHSH and CDR2 LQKENI. CDR3: CASSPWDRGSEQYF. DNA for the CDR3: TGTGCCAGCTCACCTTGGGACAGGGGAAGCGAGCAGTACTTC.

The chain uses TRBV7-6 and TRBJ1-2; the D gene is possibly TRBD1 (5 bases). Germline V gives CDR1 SGHVS, CDR2 FNYEAQ. The CDR3 covers 14 residues. V lost 0 bases, J lost 1 base, and 6 bases lay in between. CDR3 nucleotide sequence: TGTGCCAGCAGCTTAGCAGGGGATAACTATGGCTACACCTTC. It encodes CASSLAGDNYGYTF.

Comment on this clone: The sample contains more than one DNA sequence encoding this CDR3. The chain is built from TRBV5-1 and TRBJ2-1, with a weak D call TRBD2 (6 bases). Germline CDR1 SGHRS, CDR2 YFSETQ. The V end lost 4 bases, the J end lost 6 bases, and 11 bases lay between the germline ends. The CDR3 spans 13 residues. CDR3 in DNA: TGCGCCAGCAGCCTGGGACTCCTCAATGAGCAGTTCTTC. Translated, it gives CASSLGLLNEQFF.

V and J are TRBV25-1 and TRBJ1-2, with unresolved D. The CDR3 sequence is 14 residues long. Germline V gene lookup returns CDR1 MGHDK and CDR2 SYGVNS. V was shortened by 5 bases and J by 2 bases, with 12 bases between the two germline ends. Written as DNA, the CDR3 is TGTGCCAGCAGTCCTCACGGTAAAAACTATGGCTACACCTTC. Translating gives CASSPHGKNYGYTF.

The chain combines TRBV5-1 with TRBJ1-1; the D gene is possibly TRBD1 (6 bases). CDR3 length equals 17 residues. Germline CDR1 reads SGHRS; CDR2 reads YFSETQ. V was trimmed by 4 bases and J by 11 bases, leaving 30 bases between them. CDR3 DNA sequence: TGCGCCAGCAGCCAGGACAGATCTGAACACGCAACTCCGTGGGCTTTCTTT. Translation: CASSQDRSEHATPWAFF.

V usage is TRBV5-1 and J usage is TRBJ2-5, with 9 bases aligning to TRBD2. Trimming cost V 4 bases and J 2 bases; bases outside gene matches: 3. CDR3 length: 14 residues. From germline, CDR1 is SGHRS and CDR2 YFSETQ. The CDR3 protein is CASSIAGAQETQYF. For the CDR3, the DNA is TGCGCCAGCAGCATAGCGGGAGCTCAAGAGACCCAGTACTTC.

This chain joins TRBV6-1 and TRBJ1-2; D might be TRBD1 (5 bases). Germline V gives CDR1 MNHNS, CDR2 SASEGT. This CDR3 is 14 amino acids long. V dropped 6 bases and J dropped 8 bases, with 19 bases sitting between them. CDR3 nucleotide sequence: TGTGCCAGCAGACCCGCGGGAGGGGCTGAGGGCTACACCTTC. The encoded protein is CASRPAGGAEGYTF.

The J gene is TRBJ2-7, the V gene TRBV6-1; D uncertain. There are 12 residues in the CDR3. The germline CDR1 and CDR2 sequences are MNHNS and SASEGT. V lost 4 bases and J 4 bases, leaving 8 bases between the germline ends. CDR3 DNA: TGTGCCAGCAGTGGAGGCCCTTACGAGCAGTACTTC. It yields the protein CASSGGPYEQYF.

The chain carries TRBV9 and TRBJ2-2, with 10 bases fitting TRBD2. The V gene's germline CDR1 is SGDLS and CDR2 YYNGEE. The V segment lost 5 bases and the J segment 5 bases; nucleotides outside the gene matches: 6. The CDR3 consists of 15 residues. This CDR3 is CASSASGRETGELFF. The CDR3 DNA reads TGTGCCAGCAGTGCAAGCGGGAGGGAAACCGGGGAGCTGTTTTTT. Supplemented by reference TRBV9 and TRBJ2-2, the full variable domain reads DSGVTQTPKHLITATGQRVTLRCSPRSGDLSVYWYQQSLDQGLQFLIQYYNGEERAKGNILERFSAQQFPDLHSELNLSSLELGDSALYFCASSASGRETGELFFGEGSRLTVL.

The chain employs TRBV7-6 and TRBJ1-1; no definite D call. Germline-derived CDR1 and CDR2 are SGHVS and FNYEAQ. The V and J ends lost 0 bases and 1 base respectively, with 15 bases between them. This CDR3 spans 17 amino acids. This chain's CDR3 is CASSLANPWGGNTEAFF. The CDR3 DNA reads TGTGCCAGCAGCTTAGCAAACCCATGGGGAGGGAACACTGAAGCTTTCTTT.

The V gene is TRBV5-6, the J gene TRBJ2-2; possibly TRBD2 for D (5 bases). The V end lost 4 bases, the J end lost 4 bases, and 14 bases lay between the germline ends. This CDR3 is 15 amino acids long. Per the germline V gene, CDR1 is SGHDT and CDR2 is YYEEEE. CDR3 in DNA: TGTGCCAGCAGCCCCCGTTGGGGAGCCACCGGGGAGCTGTTTTTT. The encoded protein is CASSPRWGATGELFF.

V gene TRBV5-1 combines with J gene TRBJ2-2; weak D call: TRBD2 (6 bases). V lost 1 base and J lost 4, with 11 bases in between. CDR3 length equals 15 residues. The germline V gene encodes CDR1 SGHRS and CDR2 YFSETQ. The CDR3 loop is CASSLRQGGTGELFF. In DNA form, the CDR3 reads TGCGCCAGCAGCTTGCGGCAGGGAGGCACCGGGGAGCTGTTTTTT.

This chain links TRBV9 with TRBJ2-2, with TRBD2 matching over 9 bases. The CDR3 is made up of 15 amino acids. V was pared by 3 bases and J by 4 bases, with 4 bases of the junction left unmatched. Per germline, CDR1 SGDLS and CDR2 YYNGEE. The CDR3 region is CASSGLADGTGELFF. CDR3 nucleotide sequence: TGTGCCAGCAGCGGACTAGCGGACGGCACCGGGGAGCTGTTTTTT.

The genes are TRBV19 and TRBJ2-3, with TRBD2 matching over 10 bases. The CDR3 is 16 residues long. Trimming removed 2 bases from V and 4 bases from J; junction bases left unmatched: 6. The V gene's germline CDR1 is LNHDA and CDR2 SQIVND (reference sequence). The CDR3 loop is CASSISGRALPDTQYF. The DNA of the CDR3 is TGTGCCAGTAGTATAAGCGGGAGGGCCCTCCCAGATACGCAGTATTTT. Looking up the rest from reference TRBV19 and TRBJ2-3 gives the full variable domain: DGGITQSPKYLFRKEGQNVTLSCEQNLNHDAMYWYRQDPGQGLRLIYYSQIVNDFQKGDIAEGYSVSREKKESFPLTVTSAQKNPTAFYLCASSISGRALPDTQYFGPGTRLTVL.

The CDR3 coding sequence is TGTGCCAGCAGCTTGAATGTAGCGGGAACCACCGGGGAGCTGTTTTTT. Translating it yields CASSLNVAGTTGELFF. This chain connects TRBV5-4 to TRBJ2-2; 8 bases map to TRBD2. Germline CDR1 and CDR2: SGHNT and YYREEE (reference sequence). With 1 base clipped from V and 4 bases from J, the junction kept 6 bases outside the gene matches. This CDR3 has 16 residues.

The rearrangement joins TRBV10-3 to TRBJ2-7; 9 bases align to TRBD1. The V and J ends lost 6 bases and 0 bases, in that order; junction bases with no gene match: 6. CDR1 and CDR2 (germline): ENHRY, SYGVKD. The CDR3 extends over 15 amino acids. Written as DNA, the CDR3 is TGTGCCATCAGCAGAGGACAGGGGAGCTCCTACGAGCAGTACTTC. Translating it yields CAISRGQGSSYEQYF.

This chain joins TRBV10-3 and TRBJ1-1; a weak D match, TRBD1 (6 bases). Trimming cost V 6 bases and J 5 bases, with 16 bases left between them. CDR3 length: 14 amino acids. The germline V gene encodes CDR1 ENHRY and CDR2 SYGVKD. CDR3 amino acids: CAIRGVSGETEAFF. Written as DNA, the CDR3 is TGTGCCATCAGAGGGGTGTCAGGGGAGACTGAAGCTTTCTTT.

The gene calls are TRBV9 and TRBJ2-7; D possibly corresponds to TRBD2 (5 bases). The V end was cut by 0 bases, the J end by 0 bases, with 10 bases between. The CDR3 runs to 15 residues. Germline lookup yields CDR1 SGDLS and CDR2 YYNGEE. CDR3 amino acids: CASSVGSASSYEQYF. The CDR3 region has the DNA TGTGCCAGCAGCGTAGGTAGCGCAAGCTCCTACGAGCAGTACTTC.

The CDR3 DNA reads TGTGCCAGCAGTTACCGACAGGGGAGTAATGAAAAACTGTTTTTT. As protein: CASSYRQGSNEKLFF. J is TRBJ1-4 and V is TRBV27, with TRBD1 matching over 8 bases. Germline V gene lookup returns CDR1 MNHEY and CDR2 SMNVEV (reference sequence). This CDR3 is built from 15 residues. V dropped 4 bases and J dropped 4; count of bases not matched to a gene: 5.

The V and J genes are TRBV7-8 and TRBJ2-7, with D possibly being TRBD2 (5 bases). In germline, CDR1 is SGHVS, CDR2 FQNEAQ. The V end lost 5 bases, the J end lost 4 bases, and 12 bases lay between the germline ends. The CDR3 spans 13 residues. The chain's CDR3 is CASSAERAYEQYF. The CDR3 nucleotides read TGTGCCAGCAGCGCCGAGAGGGCTTACGAGCAGTACTTC.

This sequence joins TRBV7-2 and TRBJ2-2, with 10 bases aligning to TRBD2. Germline CDR1 reads SGHTA; CDR2 reads FQGNSA. Trimming at V came to 6 bases and at J to 8 bases, leaving 6 bases not matched to a gene. CDR3 size: 14 residues. Here the CDR3 reads CASRPSGRVGELFF. CDR3 coding DNA: TGTGCCAGCAGACCGAGCGGGAGGGTGGGGGAGCTGTTTTTT.

This clone was seen a handful of times. J is TRBJ2-5 and V is TRBV5-5; D gene ambiguous. This CDR3 has 12 residues. Germline V lookup: CDR1 SGHKS, CDR2 YYEKEE (reference sequence). The V end was cut by 3 bases, the J end by 2 bases, with 5 bases between. CDR3 amino acids: CASSSLQETQYF. CDR3 nucleotides: TGTGCCAGCAGCTCTTTACAAGAGACCCAGTACTTC.

This rearrangement joins TRBV29-1 to TRBJ1-4, with D unresolved. Germline CDR1 is SQVTM and CDR2 is ANQGSEA. V was trimmed by 7 bases and J by 8 bases, leaving 14 bases between them. This CDR3 has 12 amino acids. This CDR3 is CSAGEVGEKLFF. CDR3 in DNA: TGCAGCGCCGGGGAGGTTGGGGAAAAACTGTTTTTT.